The subject of this entry is one T cell receptor beta chain. Antigen specificity is unknown. The CDR3 is made up of 14 amino acids. CDR1 MNHEY and CDR2 SVGAGI come from the germline V gene. V was pared by 10 bases and J by 7 bases, with 15 bases of the junction left unmatched. The source of the sample is a study of T cell responses to AZD1222 COVID-19 vaccine. Study overall: Pooled samples include second doses given at about 4 or 12 weeks.

General study results and limits: Sampled repertoires all dated from after the peak T cell response. Females made up more of the donors, who were largely white British, and clonal diversity may have come out too low. Reportedly, nearly half of unique spike TCRs recognized epitopes outside B.1.351/B.1.1.7 mutations.

TCRdb's table, derived via immunoSEQ multiplex PCR, lists solely in-frame clones and lacks some. The repertoire consists of approximately 130,000 clones, with 90% occurring once and the leading ten covering 6% to 9%. V and J are TRBV6-5 and TRBJ1-2; 7 nucleotides line up with TRBD1. This clonotype originated in an adult in good health. The sequences come from peripheral blood, collected on day 0 of AZD1222 vaccination. In DNA form, the CDR3 reads TGTGCCATCGTAACAGGGGTTCGAGGAAGTGGCTACACCTTC. It yields the protein CAIVTGVRGSGYTF.